The 19 T cell receptor beta chains below all came from one sample that was sequenced in a study of shared clonotypes between healthy human individuals. Profiled with immunoSEQ multiplex PCR; TCRdb holds only in-frame clones, not every one. The data show 2 million to 2.5 million clones, with 85% to 95% seen just once and around 0.4% held by the top ten. Material for sequencing was naive CD4+ T cells from PBMCs. As for subset: CD45RA+ positively selected. Receptor source: a man aged 18 to 29 in good health. Some clones in this sample may be carry-over from other donors' samples.

This chain uses TRBV9 with TRBJ2-1; D is possibly TRBD2 (6 bases). CDR1 is SGDLS, CDR2 YYNGEE, per germline. The CDR3 has 14 residues. Between the trimmed V and J ends, which lost 1 base and 5 bases, there was a span of 10 bases. The CDR3 DNA reads TGTGCCAGCAGCGTACCCCGGGAGAACAATGAGCAGTTCTTC. Residues: CASSVPRENNEQFF.

The rearrangement joins TRBV6-5 to TRBJ1-1; TRBD1 is a possible D gene (6 bases). The CDR3 is made up of 14 amino acids. The V end was cut by 6 bases, the J end by 5 bases, with 16 bases between. The germline V gene encodes CDR1 MNHEY and CDR2 SVGAGI. CDR3 nucleotide sequence: TGTGCCAGCAGGACAGGTACCGGGGGGACTGAAGCTTTCTTT. Translated, it gives CASRTGTGGTEAFF.

With respect to this clone: The sample contains more than one DNA sequence encoding this CDR3. The chain carries TRBV27 and TRBJ1-2; a possible D gene is TRBD1 (5 bases). Trimming removed 0 bases from V and 4 bases from J, with 6 bases in between. The CDR3 is 13 residues long. Germline V CDR1 and CDR2: MNHEY, SMNVEV (reference sequence). For the CDR3, the DNA is TGTGCCAGCAGTTTATCAAGGGGCTATGGCTACACCTTC. It yields the protein CASSLSRGYGYTF.

The CDR3 sequence is CASSRLAGSGNTIYF. The CDR3 bases are TGTGCCAGCAGCCGTTTAGCAGGGTCTGGAAACACCATATATTTT. The chain is built from TRBV7-2 and TRBJ1-3; D is perhaps TRBD1 (5 bases). The CDR3 sequence is 15 residues long. CDR1 and CDR2 (germline): SGHTA, FQGNSA. V was shortened by 5 bases and J by 1 base, with 12 bases between the two germline ends.

This clone has just a few counts. V and J are TRBV7-3 and TRBJ1-3; 8 bases match TRBD1. Germline CDR1 is SGHTA and CDR2 is FQGTGA. The CDR3 runs to 15 residues. With V trimmed by 5 bases and J by 2 bases, 5 bases remained unmatched. The CDR3 DNA reads as TGTGCCAGCAGCCAGTGGACAGGGCCTGGAAACACCATATATTTT. Translated: CASSQWTGPGNTIYF.

This clone occurred once. CDR3 region: CASSIQGARETQYF. The CDR3 DNA reads TGTGCCAGCAGTATACAGGGGGCGAGGGAGACCCAGTACTTC. The chain recombines TRBV6-6 with TRBJ2-5, with 9 bases matching TRBD1. The CDR3 length is 14 residues. V shed 5 bases, J shed 5 bases, and the junction held 6 bases outside the gene matches. The germline CDR1 and CDR2 sequences are MNHNY and SVGAGI (reference sequence).

The V call is TRBV18, the J call TRBJ2-2; the D is unclear. The CDR3 sequence is 15 residues long. The germline V and J ends were trimmed by 4 bases and 1 base, with 10 bases remaining between them. Germline V gives CDR1 KGHSH, CDR2 LQKENI. For the CDR3, the DNA is TGTGCCAGCTCACAAATTGTCAGGAACACCGGGGAGCTGTTTTTT. The encoded protein is CASSQIVRNTGELFF.

The V call is TRBV11-2, the J call TRBJ2-3, with D possibly TRBD1 on 5 matching bases. The CDR3 extends over 14 amino acids. V lost 3 bases to trimming and J lost 3 bases, with 10 bases between them. CDR1 and CDR2 from the germline V gene are SGHAT and FQNNGV. DNA of the CDR3: TGTGCCAGCAGCTTGCAGGGTCGTACAGATACGCAGTATTTT. Translated, it gives CASSLQGRTDTQYF.

This sequence joins TRBV9 and TRBJ1-1, with D hard to call. The germline CDR1 and CDR2 sequences are SGDLS and YYNGEE. This CDR3 has 14 amino acids. Deletions cut 4 bases from V and 2 bases from J, with 12 bases between. CDR3 in DNA: TGTGCCAGCAGCAGTTTCGGGTCAAACACTGAAGCTTTCTTT. Protein: CASSSFGSNTEAFF.

A remark on this clone: Other DNA variants within this sample encode the same CDR3. The chain combines TRBV30 with TRBJ2-5; no reliable D call. This CDR3 comprises 12 residues. With 0 bases removed from V and 2 bases from J, the gap between germline ends came to 4 bases. Germline assignment: CDR1 GTSNPN and CDR2 SVGIG (reference sequence). CDR3 loop: CAWSVRQETQYF. CDR3 bases: TGTGCCTGGAGTGTGCGGCAAGAGACCCAGTACTTC.

The chain employs TRBV5-3 and TRBJ1-5; D is perhaps TRBD1 (5 bases). TRBV5-3 is reported as an ORF; its role is uncertain. V was clipped by 1 base and J by 0 bases, with 17 bases between them. There are 18 residues in the CDR3. In DNA form, the CDR3 reads TGTGCCAGAAGCTTGAAGGACGATGGGGACTATAGCAATCAGCCCCAGCATTTT. This codes for CARSLKDDGDYSNQPQHF.

The DNA of the CDR3 is TGTGCCAGCAGCTCCCAGGACAGGGGGCCGAATGGCTACACCTTC. Protein sequence: CASSSQDRGPNGYTF. The gene calls are TRBV7-6 and TRBJ1-2; 11 bases line up with TRBD1. V lost 4 bases, J lost 6 bases, and 7 bases stayed unmatched. CDR3 length: 15 residues. Germline V gene sequence: CDR1 SGHVS, CDR2 FNYEAQ.

This chain joins TRBV5-1 and TRBJ1-2, with 9 bases that match TRBD1. Unmatched junction bases numbered 7, after V lost 4 bases and J lost 6 bases. The germline gives CDR1 SGHRS, CDR2 YFSETQ. The CDR3 extends over 14 amino acids. The CDR3 DNA reads as TGCGCCAGCAGCCTACGGACAGGGGAGGATGGCTACACCTTC. This sequence encodes CASSLRTGEDGYTF.

V and J are TRBV9 and TRBJ1-5; unclear D gene. The V end lost 0 bases, the J end lost 8 bases, and 12 bases lay between the germline ends. The length of the CDR3 is 14 residues. Germline V gene sequence: CDR1 SGDLS, CDR2 YYNGEE. Here the CDR3 reads CASSVVGDGEPQHF. CDR3 coding DNA: TGTGCCAGCAGCGTAGTGGGAGATGGGGAGCCCCAGCATTTT. Looking up the rest from reference TRBV9 and TRBJ1-5 gives the full variable domain: DSGVTQTPKHLITATGQRVTLRCSPRSGDLSVYWYQQSLDQGLQFLIQYYNGEERAKGNILERFSAQQFPDLHSELNLSSLELGDSALYFCASSVVGDGEPQHFGDGTRLSIL.

The rearrangement uses TRBV6-5 and TRBJ2-7; D is perhaps TRBD2 (6 bases). V shed 5 bases and J shed 4 bases, with 12 bases lying between them. Germline V gives CDR1 MNHEY, CDR2 SVGAGI. This CDR3 has 13 amino acids. DNA of the CDR3: TGTGCCAGCAGTCCACGCGGGGCTTACGAGCAGTACTTC. Its protein product is CASSPRGAYEQYF.

The V call is TRBV7-8, the J call TRBJ2-3; D uncertain. CDR3 length: 17 residues. The V gene's germline CDR1 is SGHVS and CDR2 FQNEAQ. V gave up 5 bases and J gave up 4 bases, with 22 bases separating them. CDR3 DNA: TGTGCCAGCAGCCCCGGAAGGGCGGCACCTTCTGCAGATACGCAGTATTTT. Translating gives CASSPGRAAPSADTQYF.

The chain employs TRBV27 and TRBJ2-7; TRBD1 aligns across 8 bases. This CDR3 contains 14 residues. From germline, CDR1 is MNHEY and CDR2 SMNVEV (reference sequence). The V and J ends lost 8 bases and 4 bases, in that order; junction bases with no gene match: 10. DNA for the CDR3: TGTGCCAGCCGAACCCGAGGGACAGGATACGAGCAGTACTTC. Its protein is CASRTRGTGYEQYF.

This rearrangement joins TRBV6-6 to TRBJ2-5, with a possible D match to TRBD1 (6 bases). Germline V gene data show CDR1 as MNHNY and CDR2 as SVGAGI (reference sequence). CDR3 size: 13 residues. Trimming took 2 bases from V and 5 from J, leaving 9 bases between them. The CDR3 DNA follows: TGTGCCAGCAGTTACGGGGGCGTGGAGACCCAGTACTTC. Its protein is CASSYGGVETQYF.

This clone was counted between two and nine times. The chain has TRBV5-4 and TRBJ1-1; 8 bases match TRBD1. The germline gives CDR1 SGHNT, CDR2 YYREEE (reference sequence). The ends lost 4 bases at V and 1 base at J; junction bases unmatched: 6. This CDR3 comprises 15 residues. DNA for the CDR3: TGTGCCAGCAGCAGGGGAGGACAGGGGAACACTGAAGCTTTCTTT. Protein: CASSRGGQGNTEAFF.